This entry is about one TCR beta chain. What it recognizes is unknown. The entry originates in a study of T cells after yellow fever vaccination. Whole-study context: Libraries from low-cell-number fractions were prepared with the SMART-Seq v4 Ultra Low Input RNA kit. Whole-study findings and limits: Subsequent to the booster, the majority of primary-vaccination clones reappeared (roughly 96% CD4, approximately 85% CD8).

A 5'RACE template-switching step, the method used to make TCR cDNA, added a universal primer site and UMIs. TCRdb re-derived calls from the 5' RACE reads in MiXCR, one entry per CDR3 protein. The sample comprises 600,000 to 750,000 distinct CDR3 sequences, 12% of which are singletons, and just under 15% rests with the top ten. The CDR3 sequence is 13 residues long. V was clipped by 2 bases and J by 8 bases, with 10 bases between them. Looked up from germline, CDR1 is MNHEY and CDR2 is SVGAGI. The specimen comprised PBMCs, sampled on the day of the yellow fever booster vaccination. The TCR sequence derives from a man between 25 and 39 years old who received the YFV17D yellow fever vaccine. The chain recombines TRBV6-5 with TRBJ2-1; D might be TRBD1 or TRBD2, each matching 5 bases. CDR3 coding DNA: TGTGCCAGCAGTTACCTCCGGGACCATGAGCAGTTCTTC. Protein: CASSYLRDHEQFF.